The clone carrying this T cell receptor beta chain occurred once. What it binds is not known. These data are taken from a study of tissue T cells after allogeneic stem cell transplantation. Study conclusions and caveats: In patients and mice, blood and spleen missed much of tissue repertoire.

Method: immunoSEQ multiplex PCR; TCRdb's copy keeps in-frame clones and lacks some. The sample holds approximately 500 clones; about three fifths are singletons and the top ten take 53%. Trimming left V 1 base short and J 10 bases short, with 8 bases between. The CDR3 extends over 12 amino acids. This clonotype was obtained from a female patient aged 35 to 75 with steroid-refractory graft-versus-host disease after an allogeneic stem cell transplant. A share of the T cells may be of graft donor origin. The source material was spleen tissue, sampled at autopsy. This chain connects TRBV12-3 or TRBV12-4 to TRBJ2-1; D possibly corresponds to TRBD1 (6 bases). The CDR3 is CASSLGQGEQFF. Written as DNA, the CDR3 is TGTGCCAGCAGTTTAGGCCAGGGGGAGCAGTTCTTC.